The next 28 T cell receptor beta chains were all read from a single sample in a study of CD8+ T cells in alopecia areata. Treatment: oral pan-JAK inhibitor, 5-10 mg twice daily. It was cDNA, reverse transcribed from extracted RNA, that served as the sequencing template. Generated by immunoSEQ multiplex PCR, the TCRdb table keeps only in-frame clones and is missing some. The table records more than 90,000 clones, roughly 50% of them present only once. Here the sequenced sample was CD8+ T cells sorted from blood, taken at week 24, from a patient treated with tofacitinib. The source of these receptors is a human donor with alopecia areata.

This rearrangement joins TRBV13 to TRBJ2-5; a possible D gene is TRBD2 (6 bases). This CDR3 is 14 amino acids long. Germline loops: CDR1 PRHDT, CDR2 FYEKMQ (reference sequence). Trimming removed 1 base at V and 4 bases at J, with 10 bases between. Here the CDR3 DNA reads TGTGCCAGCAGCTTAGAGGAGGGTGGAGAGACCCAGTACTTC. Translation gives CASSLEEGGETQYF.

This clone has a handful of counts. The rearrangement joins TRBV15 to TRBJ2-3; the D gene is possibly TRBD1 (6 bases). Germline V gene data show CDR1 as LNHNV and CDR2 as YYDKDF (reference sequence). This CDR3 is 14 amino acids long. V was shortened by 4 bases and J by 1 base, with 9 bases between the two germline ends. CDR3 loop: CATSTWTGTDTQYF. In DNA form, the CDR3 reads TGTGCCACCAGCACCTGGACAGGCACAGATACGCAGTATTTT. Together with reference TRBV15 and TRBJ2-3, the CDR3 gives the full variable domain: DAMVIQNPRYQVTQFGKPVTLSCSQTLNHNVMYWYQQKSSQAPKLLFHYYDKDFNNEADTPDNFQSRRPNTSFCFLDIRSPGLGDTAMYLCATSTWTGTDTQYFGPGTRLTVL.

The chain is built from TRBV11-2 and TRBJ2-5; D possibly corresponds to TRBD2 (6 bases). Germline assignment: CDR1 SGHAT and CDR2 FQNNGV. The germline V and J ends were trimmed by 3 bases and 0 bases, with 8 bases remaining between them. CDR3 length: 14 residues. The CDR3 reads CASSLEGYQETQYF. The CDR3, as DNA: TGTGCCAGCAGCTTGGAGGGGTACCAAGAGACCCAGTACTTC.

This chain joins TRBV9 and TRBJ2-7; 8 nucleotides align to TRBD2. This CDR3 spans 13 amino acids. The V gene end was trimmed by 4 bases and the J gene end by 2 bases; junction bases not matched to a gene: 2. Germline CDR1 and CDR2: SGDLS and YYNGEE. This chain's CDR3 is CASSPGGAYEQYF. CDR3 coding DNA: TGTGCCAGCAGCCCCGGGGGGGCCTACGAGCAGTACTTC.

The genes are TRBV11-2 and TRBJ2-7; D gene ambiguous. The germline V gene encodes CDR1 SGHAT and CDR2 FQNNGV. Trimming took 5 bases from V and 2 from J, leaving 10 bases between them. The CDR3 loop spans 13 amino acids. The CDR3 reads CASSPPTTYEQYF. The CDR3 DNA sequence: TGTGCCAGCAGCCCCCCCACCACCTACGAGCAGTACTTC. Based on the CDR3 plus reference TRBV11-2 and TRBJ2-7, the full variable domain is EAGVAQSPRYKIIEKRQSVAFWCNPISGHATLYWYQQILGQGPKLLIQFQNNGVVDDSQLPKDRFSAERLKGVDSTLKIQPAKLEDSAVYLCASSPPTTYEQYFGPGTRLTVT.

The genes are TRBV13 and TRBJ2-3, with D possibly being TRBD2 (7 bases). Trimming stripped 4 bases from V and 1 base from J, with 15 bases between. Germline CDR1 PRHDT, CDR2 FYEKMQ (reference sequence). CDR3 length: 16 amino acids. The CDR3 spells CASSSGGPVGTDTQYF. CDR3 DNA: TGTGCCAGCAGCTCCGGGGGGCCTGTTGGCACAGATACGCAGTATTTT.

The chain combines TRBV15 with TRBJ2-1; 7 bases fit TRBD1. V shed 5 bases, J shed 4 bases, and the junction held 2 bases outside the gene matches. The germline V gene has CDR1 LNHNV and CDR2 YYDKDF (reference sequence). This CDR3 region has 13 residues. Here the CDR3 reads CATSGQEYNEQFF. In nucleotides, the CDR3 is TGTGCCACCAGCGGACAGGAGTACAATGAGCAGTTCTTC.

This clone appeared once. The J gene is TRBJ2-2, the V gene TRBV5-1; D might be TRBD2 (6 bases). The germline V gene has CDR1 SGHRS and CDR2 YFSETQ. The CDR3 length is 15 residues. The germline V and J ends were trimmed by 4 bases and 2 bases, with 12 bases remaining between them. CDR3 sequence (DNA): TGCGCCAGCAGCGCGGACTATTTCAACACCGGGGAGCTGTTTTTT. It yields the protein CASSADYFNTGELFF.

In its sample, this clone was seen a few times. The rearrangement uses TRBV7-9 and TRBJ2-7, with D perhaps TRBD1 (6 bases). This CDR3 spans 15 amino acids. Trimming stripped 5 bases from V and 3 bases from J, with 17 bases between. Germline CDR1 reads SEHNR; CDR2 reads FQNEAQ (reference sequence). CDR3 in amino acids: CASSQQGSPLYEQYF. CDR3 sequence (DNA): TGTGCCAGCAGCCAACAGGGTTCCCCCCTCTACGAGCAGTACTTC. The full variable domain, completed using reference TRBV7-9 and TRBJ2-7, is DTGVSQNPRHKITKRGQNVTFRCDPISEHNRLYWYRQTLGQGPEFLTYFQNEAQLEKSRLLSDRFSAERPKGSFSTLEIQRTEQGDSAMYLCASSQQGSPLYEQYFGPGTRLTVT.

This rearrangement joins TRBV6-5 to TRBJ2-1; no firm D call. Germline V CDR1 and CDR2: MNHEY, SVGAGI. The CDR3 spans 14 residues. Trimming removed 2 bases at V and 9 bases at J, with 14 bases between. CDR3 amino acids: CASSYDGFSLEQFF. The CDR3 nucleotides read TGTGCCAGCAGTTACGACGGGTTTTCCCTTGAGCAGTTCTTC.

CDR3 sequence: CASSLAELAGELFF. For the CDR3, the DNA is TGTGCCAGCAGCTTAGCGGAATTGGCCGGGGAGCTGTTTTTT. The chain is built from TRBV7-8 and TRBJ2-2; unclear D gene. The CDR3 runs to 14 residues. Germline V CDR1 and CDR2: SGHVS, FQNEAQ. The ends were cut back, 0 bases at V and 6 bases at J, with 8 bases in the middle.

The chain uses TRBV29-1 and TRBJ1-2, with 9 bases that match TRBD1. Trimming took 6 bases from V and 11 from J; bases not matched to a gene: 7. Germline CDR1 and CDR2: SQVTM and ANQGSEA. The CDR3 runs to 11 residues. The CDR3 sequence is CSVFTGGGYTF. The CDR3 DNA reads TGCAGCGTCTTTACAGGGGGCGGATACACCTTC.

Only a few counts were recorded for this clone. The chain links TRBV7-6 to TRBJ2-5, with 9 bases lining up with TRBD1. After removal of 0 bases from V and 3 bases from J, the junction contained 5 bases not matched to a gene. The CDR3 totals 16 residues. The germline V gene encodes CDR1 SGHVS and CDR2 FNYEAQ. The CDR3 region has the DNA TGTGCCAGCAGCTTAGCCGGACAGGGGAGGGAAGAGACCCAGTACTTC. Its translation is CASSLAGQGREETQYF.

V usage is TRBV7-8 and J usage is TRBJ1-1, with D perhaps TRBD1 (6 bases). Germline lookup yields CDR1 SGHVS and CDR2 FQNEAQ. The CDR3 has 13 amino acids. The ends were cut back, 5 bases at V and 1 base at J, with 8 bases in the middle. The CDR3 nucleotides read TGTGCCAGCAGCCTCAGGGGGAACACTGAAGCTTTCTTT. Its protein is CASSLRGNTEAFF.

The count of this clone is one. This chain uses TRBV30 with TRBJ1-6; 7 nucleotides match TRBD1. Germline assignment: CDR1 GTSNPN and CDR2 SVGIG (reference sequence). Trimming at V came to 5 bases and at J to 4 bases, leaving 8 bases not matched to a gene. This CDR3 has 15 amino acids. For the CDR3, the DNA is TGTGCCTGGGGTCACGGGACAGCTTATAATTCACCCCTCCACTTT. Translation gives CAWGHGTAYNSPLHF.

The chain couples TRBV19 to TRBJ1-2, with 7 bases that match TRBD1. J was trimmed by 5 bases and V by 0 bases; bases with no gene match: 9. The CDR3 runs to 16 residues. CDR1 is LNHDA, CDR2 SQIVND, per germline (reference sequence). CDR3 sequence: CASSIDRQGWGYGYTF. CDR3 in DNA: TGTGCCAGTAGTATAGATCGACAGGGTTGGGGATATGGCTACACCTTC.

The chain combines TRBV14 with TRBJ2-5; no clear D. Trimming stripped 6 bases from V and 5 bases from J, with 13 bases between. This CDR3 has 13 residues. CDR1 is SGHDN, CDR2 FVKESK, per germline. The DNA for the CDR3 is TGTGCCAGCAGTCGGGCCTTTGTGGAGACCCAGTACTTC. It encodes CASSRAFVETQYF.

This clone showed up just a few times. The chain combines TRBV14 with TRBJ2-1; weak D call: TRBD2 (6 bases). The germline gives CDR1 SGHDN, CDR2 FVKESK. The CDR3 totals 16 residues. V shed 0 bases and J shed 0 bases, with 9 bases lying between them. Here the CDR3 DNA reads TGTGCCAGCAGCCAAGATACCGGGAGCTCCTACAATGAGCAGTTCTTC. Translating gives CASSQDTGSSYNEQFF. The variable domain in full, with the rest retrieved from reference TRBV14 and TRBJ2-1, is EAGVTQFPSHSVIEKGQTVTLRCDPISGHDNLYWYRRVMGKEIKFLLHFVKESKQDESGMPNNRFLAERTGGTYSTLKVQPAELEDSGVYFCASSQDTGSSYNEQFFGPGTRLTVL.

The genes are TRBV5-4 and TRBJ2-7, with D possibly TRBD1 on 5 matching bases. Trimming stripped 0 bases from V and 3 bases from J, with 16 bases between. The germline CDR1 and CDR2 sequences are SGHNT and YYREEE (reference sequence). The CDR3 contains 16 residues. DNA for the CDR3: TGTGCCAGCAGCTTGGCCGACGGAGACAGAGTCTACGAGCAGTACTTC. It is translated as CASSLADGDRVYEQYF.

This sequence joins TRBV5-6 and TRBJ2-7; maybe TRBD2 (7 bases). Germline V lookup: CDR1 SGHDT, CDR2 YYEEEE. Trimming pared 4 bases from V and 4 bases from J, leaving 12 bases between. The CDR3 contains 13 residues. CDR3 sequence reads: CASSPEGGYEQYF. The CDR3 DNA reads as TGTGCCAGCAGCCCGGAGGGGGGGTACGAGCAGTACTTC.

This clone was seen a handful of times. This chain links TRBV2 with TRBJ2-1, with 11 bases fitting TRBD2. CDR1 and CDR2 from the germline V gene are SNHLY and FYNNEI. V dropped 6 bases and J dropped 2; count of bases not matched to a gene: 9. CDR3 size: 17 residues. CDR3 nucleotides: TGTGCCAGCAGCCTTTCGACTAGCGGGGCCCCCTACAATGAGCAGTTCTTC. This translates into CASSLSTSGAPYNEQFF.

The chain joins TRBV7-9 to TRBJ1-6; D may be TRBD1 (6 bases). Germline V lookup: CDR1 SEHNR, CDR2 FQNEAQ (reference sequence). The CDR3 totals 16 residues. The ends were cut back, 10 bases at V and 0 bases at J, with 16 bases in the middle. For the CDR3, the DNA is TGTGCCACAACCCTGACAGGCAGCTCCTATAATTCACCCCTCCACTTT. The encoded protein is CATTLTGSSYNSPLHF.

The rearrangement joins TRBV2 to TRBJ2-3, with a possible D match to TRBD2 (7 bases). The CDR3 has 15 residues. V shed 3 bases and J shed 7 bases, with 17 bases lying between them. Per the germline V gene, CDR1 is SNHLY and CDR2 is FYNNEI. The CDR3 spells CASSEGGASSYTQYF. The CDR3 coding sequence is TGTGCCAGCAGTGAGGGGGGGGCCTCTTCATATACGCAGTATTTT.

Turning to this clone: This sample includes further DNA sequences coding for the same CDR3. The chain combines TRBV4-1 with TRBJ2-7; no reliable D call. Trimming removed 0 bases from V and 2 bases from J, with 8 bases in between. CDR1 and CDR2 (germline): MGHRA, YSYEKL. The CDR3 has 14 amino acids. The DNA of the CDR3 is TGCGCCAGCAGCCAAGATGTGGAGACCTACGAGCAGTACTTC. The encoded protein is CASSQDVETYEQYF.

This clone was counted once. The chain carries TRBV27 and TRBJ1-1; a possible D gene is TRBD1 (6 bases). The germline V gene has CDR1 MNHEY and CDR2 SMNVEV (reference sequence). The germline V and J ends were trimmed by 4 bases and 7 bases, with 16 bases remaining between them. The CDR3 consists of 14 residues. The CDR3 sequence is CASSYGGGSVEAFF. CDR3 nucleotide sequence: TGTGCCAGCAGTTATGGAGGGGGGTCGGTTGAAGCTTTCTTT.

This clone was detected a few times. The rearrangement links TRBV5-6 to TRBJ2-5; D gene ambiguous. CDR3 length equals 13 residues. V was shortened by 0 bases and J by 4 bases, with 7 bases between the two germline ends. From germline, CDR1 is SGHDT and CDR2 YYEEEE. The CDR3 DNA reads TGTGCCAGCAGCTTGGGACGAACAGAGACCCAGTACTTC. Residues: CASSLGRTETQYF.

The CDR3 sequence: CASSHDSTGANVLTF. CDR3 nucleotides: TGCGCCAGCAGCCACGACAGTACTGGGGCCAACGTCCTGACTTTC. This chain joins TRBV4-3 and TRBJ2-6; the D gene is possibly TRBD1 (5 bases). V dropped 3 bases and J dropped 2 bases, with 8 bases sitting between them. CDR3 length equals 15 residues. Germline V lookup: CDR1 LGHNA, CDR2 YSLEER.

The chain links TRBV11-1 to TRBJ2-7, with TRBD2 identical over 8 bases. The CDR3 runs 16 residues. Germline-derived CDR1 and CDR2 are SGHAT and FQDESV (reference sequence). The V gene end was trimmed by 3 bases and the J gene end by 0 bases; junction bases not matched to a gene: 7. CDR3 in DNA: TGTGCCAGCAGCTTCACTCAGCGGGGGAGCTCCTACGAGCAGTACTTC. Its protein is CASSFTQRGSSYEQYF. Full variable domain (outside the CDR3, taken from reference TRBV11-1 and TRBJ2-7): EAEVAQSPRYKITEKSQAVAFWCDPISGHATLYWYRQILGQGPELLVQFQDESVVDDSQLPKDRFSAERLKGVDSTLKIQPAELGDSAMYLCASSFTQRGSSYEQYFGPGTRLTVT.